This T cell receptor (beta chain) was obtained from a study of T cells in Graves' hyperthyroidism and ophthalmopathy. Study as a whole: Peripheral blood sampling occurred at initial diagnosis, before any treatment.

In regard to this clonotype: Its specificity is not known. Given a much more abundant clone one base away, this may be a read error.

RNA transcripts yielded amplified TCR beta CDR3 regions. The study used the HTBI primer set for a first-round RT-PCR of the TCR CDR3. TCRdb re-derived calls from the multiplex PCR reads in MiXCR, one entry per CDR3 protein. The sample shows hundreds of thousands of distinct CDR3 sequences, about 15% of them seen only once. Study conclusions and caveats: Most thyroid clonotypes that were expanded above 0.001 also turned up in blood. Ophthalmopathy and stable hyperthyroidism were told apart by a 13 V-J model.

Germline V gene sequence: CDR1 LGHDT, CDR2 YNNKEL (reference sequence). This CDR3 contains 13 residues. Patients aged 18 to 65 had newly diagnosed hyperthyroidism lasting under 2 months. The V call is TRBV3-1, the J call TRBJ2-1, with D perhaps TRBD2 (5 bases). Sequenced material: blood. The clonotype comes from a woman between 25 and 40 years old with Graves' hyperthyroidism. The CDR3 sequence is CASSPGSSNEQLF. The DNA of the CDR3 is TGTGCCAGCAGCCCAGGATCTAGCAATGAGCAGCTCTTC.